The clone carrying this T cell receptor beta chain was observed once. The CDR3 consists of 14 residues. The germline V gene encodes CDR1 LGHDT and CDR2 YNNKEL (reference sequence). With V trimmed by 5 bases and J by 3 bases, 3 bases remained unmatched. The data were obtained in a study of CD8 T cells in Susac syndrome. Random-hexamer reverse transcription was applied to roughly 0.5 to 1 ug RNA. Each CDR3 protein is one row after TCRdb ran MiXCR on the immunoSEQ multiplex PCR reads. The table lists around 160,000 distinct CDR3 sequences, around 94% of them singletons. The multiple sclerosis controls were treatment-naive patients, and their relapsing-remitting disease was stable or active. TEMRA cells were enriched by FACS, and CD4+ and CD8+ T cells were negatively isolated.

Sequencing was performed on CD4+ T cells from PBMCs. The gene calls are TRBV3-1 and TRBJ2-7; 11 nucleotides line up with TRBD2. This receptor was obtained from a human donor with multiple sclerosis. The CDR3 loop is CASSVSGRDYEQYF. The DNA of the CDR3 is TGTGCCAGCAGCGTTAGCGGGAGGGACTACGAGCAGTACTTC.